The entry below describes one T cell receptor (beta chain). The antigen it binds to is not known. The record has no base qualities; no much larger clone is one base away. These data come from a study of technical replicates of blood from a handful of donors (TCRdb year 2017). The method was the immunoSEQ multiplex PCR assay. TCRdb holds this immuneACCESS table with in-frame rearrangements only. Some clones are missing; in checked studies, unresolved V genes explain under half, and the rest has no known cause. Within this sample are around 60,000 clones, with 75% to 90% of them counted one time only. The ten largest account for around 5.1% of the sample. From the germline V gene (reference sequence), CDR1 is SEHNR and CDR2 is FQNEAQ. A distance of 19 bases separates the germline ends of V and J, which lose 3 bases and 7 bases respectively. Measured from the cysteine to the phenylalanine, the CDR3 is 15 residues long. Just CDR3 DNA is preserved here, 45 bases in frame from base 1.

This sequence was found in a human donor in good health. Some clones in this sample may be carry-over from other donors' samples. The rearranged chain carries TRBV7-9 and TRBJ2-7; D gene: possibly TRBD2, on 6 matching bases. The source material was PBMCs. The DNA sequence is TGTGCCAGCAGCTTTACCCGGGACTCCGCTACGGAGCAGTACTTC. Its protein is CASSFTRDSATEQYF.